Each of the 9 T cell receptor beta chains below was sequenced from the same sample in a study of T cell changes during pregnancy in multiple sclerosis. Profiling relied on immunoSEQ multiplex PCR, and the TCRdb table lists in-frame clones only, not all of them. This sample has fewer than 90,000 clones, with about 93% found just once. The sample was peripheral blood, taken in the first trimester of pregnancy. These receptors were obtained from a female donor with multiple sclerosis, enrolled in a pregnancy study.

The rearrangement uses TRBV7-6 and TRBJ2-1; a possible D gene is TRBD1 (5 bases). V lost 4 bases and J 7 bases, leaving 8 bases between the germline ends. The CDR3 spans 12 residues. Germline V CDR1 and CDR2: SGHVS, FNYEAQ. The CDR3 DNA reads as TGTGCCAGCAGCTCCTGGACAAATGAGCAGTTCTTC. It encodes CASSSWTNEQFF.

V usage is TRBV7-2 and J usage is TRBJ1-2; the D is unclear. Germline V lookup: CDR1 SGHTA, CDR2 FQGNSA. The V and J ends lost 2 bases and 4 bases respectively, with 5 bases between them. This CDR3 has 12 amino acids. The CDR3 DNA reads TGTGCCAGCAGCTTAAACAGCTATGGCTACACCTTC. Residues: CASSLNSYGYTF.

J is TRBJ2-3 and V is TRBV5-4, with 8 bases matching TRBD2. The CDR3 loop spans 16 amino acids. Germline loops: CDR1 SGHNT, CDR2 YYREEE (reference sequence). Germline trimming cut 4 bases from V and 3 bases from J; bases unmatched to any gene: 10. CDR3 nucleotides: TGTGCCAGCAGCCCGCTGGGCGGGGGGAGAACAGATACGCAGTATTTT. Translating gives CASSPLGGGRTDTQYF.

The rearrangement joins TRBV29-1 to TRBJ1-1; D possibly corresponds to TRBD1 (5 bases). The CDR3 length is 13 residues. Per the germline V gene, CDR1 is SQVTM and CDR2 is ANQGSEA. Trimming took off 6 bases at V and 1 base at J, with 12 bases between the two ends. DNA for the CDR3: TGCAGCGTGTGGGGCGCGTCGAACACTGAAGCTTTCTTT. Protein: CSVWGASNTEAFF.

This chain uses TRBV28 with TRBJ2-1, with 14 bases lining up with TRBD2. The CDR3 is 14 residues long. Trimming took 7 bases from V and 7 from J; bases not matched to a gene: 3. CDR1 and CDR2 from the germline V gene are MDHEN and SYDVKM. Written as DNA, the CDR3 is TGTGCCAGCACAGGGACTAGCGGGAGAAATGAGCAGTTCTTC. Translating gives CASTGTSGRNEQFF.

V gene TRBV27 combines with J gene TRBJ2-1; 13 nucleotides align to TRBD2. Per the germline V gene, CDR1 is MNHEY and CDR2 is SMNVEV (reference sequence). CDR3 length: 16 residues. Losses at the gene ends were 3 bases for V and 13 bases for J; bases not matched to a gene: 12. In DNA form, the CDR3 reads TGTGCCAGCAGTTTCGCGGGGCCCGGGACTAGCGGGAATCAGTTCTTC. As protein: CASSFAGPGTSGNQFF.

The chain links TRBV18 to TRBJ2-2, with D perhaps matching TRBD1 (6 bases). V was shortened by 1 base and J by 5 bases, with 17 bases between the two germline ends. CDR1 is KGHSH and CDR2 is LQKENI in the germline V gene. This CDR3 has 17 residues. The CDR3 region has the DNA TGTGCCAGCTCACCACAGGGGGTCGGAGGAAGGACCGGGGAGCTGTTTTTT. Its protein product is CASSPQGVGGRTGELFF.

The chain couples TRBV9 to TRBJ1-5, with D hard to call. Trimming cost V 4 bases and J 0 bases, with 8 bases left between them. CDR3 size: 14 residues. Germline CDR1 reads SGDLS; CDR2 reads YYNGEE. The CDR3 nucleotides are TGTGCCAGCAGCCGTCGGGATAGCAATCAGCCCCAGCATTTT. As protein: CASSRRDSNQPQHF.

In DNA, the CDR3 is TGCGCCAGCAGCTTGGCAGCGGACAGGGGTAATGAAAAACTGTTTTTT. Translating it yields CASSLAADRGNEKLFF. This chain connects TRBV5-1 to TRBJ1-4; 9 bases agree with TRBD1. The germline gives CDR1 SGHRS, CDR2 YFSETQ. The J segment lost 4 bases and the V segment lost 0 bases, leaving 4 bases of the junction unmatched. This CDR3 has 16 amino acids.